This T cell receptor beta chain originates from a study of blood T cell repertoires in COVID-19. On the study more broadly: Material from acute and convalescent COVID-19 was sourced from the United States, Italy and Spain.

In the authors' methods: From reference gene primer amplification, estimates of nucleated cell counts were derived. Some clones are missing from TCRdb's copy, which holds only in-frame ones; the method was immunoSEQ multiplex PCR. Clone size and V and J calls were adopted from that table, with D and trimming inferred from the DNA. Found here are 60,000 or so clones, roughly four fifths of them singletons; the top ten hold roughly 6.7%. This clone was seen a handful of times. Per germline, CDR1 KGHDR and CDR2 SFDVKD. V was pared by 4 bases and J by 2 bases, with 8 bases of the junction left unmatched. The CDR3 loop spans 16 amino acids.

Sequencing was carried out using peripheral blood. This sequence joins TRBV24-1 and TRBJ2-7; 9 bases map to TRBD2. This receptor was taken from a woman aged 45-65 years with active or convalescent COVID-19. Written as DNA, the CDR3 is TGTGCCACCAGTGAACAAGCGGGAGGCCCCACCTACGAGCAGTACTTC. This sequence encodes CATSEQAGGPTYEQYF.